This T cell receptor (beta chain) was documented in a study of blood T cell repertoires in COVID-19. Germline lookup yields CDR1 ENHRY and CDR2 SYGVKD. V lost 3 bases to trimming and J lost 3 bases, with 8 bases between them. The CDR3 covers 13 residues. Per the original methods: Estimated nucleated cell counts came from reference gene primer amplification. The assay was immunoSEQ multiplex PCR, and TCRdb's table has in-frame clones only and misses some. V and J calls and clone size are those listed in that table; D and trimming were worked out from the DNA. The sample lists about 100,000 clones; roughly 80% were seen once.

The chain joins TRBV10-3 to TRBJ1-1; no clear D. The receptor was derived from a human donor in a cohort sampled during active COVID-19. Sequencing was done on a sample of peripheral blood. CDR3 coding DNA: TGTGCCATCAGTGAAGTCGGGGACACTGAAGCTTTCTTT. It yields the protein CAISEVGDTEAFF.